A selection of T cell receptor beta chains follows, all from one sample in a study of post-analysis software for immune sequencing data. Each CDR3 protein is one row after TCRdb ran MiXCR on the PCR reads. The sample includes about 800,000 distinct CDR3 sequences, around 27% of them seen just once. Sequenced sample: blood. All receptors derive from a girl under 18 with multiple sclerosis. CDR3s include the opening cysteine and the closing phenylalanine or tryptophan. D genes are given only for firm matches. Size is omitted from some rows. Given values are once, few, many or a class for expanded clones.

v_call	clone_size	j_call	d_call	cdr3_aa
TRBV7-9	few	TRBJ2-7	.	CASSHAGTASYEQYF
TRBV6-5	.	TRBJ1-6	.	CASSYSRSPGSYNSPLHF
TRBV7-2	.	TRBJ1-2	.	CASSFGTQYGYTF
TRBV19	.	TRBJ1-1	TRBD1	CASSRDRGWNTEAFF
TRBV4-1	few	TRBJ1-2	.	CASSPPDGRSYGYTF
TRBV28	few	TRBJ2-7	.	CASTTGSEGAYEQYF
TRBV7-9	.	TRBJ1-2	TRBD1	CASSLALGQGARGYTF
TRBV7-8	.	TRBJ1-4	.	CASSYHSGEKLFF
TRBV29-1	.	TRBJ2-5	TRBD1	CSVGVTGKVSETQYF
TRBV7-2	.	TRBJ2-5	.	CASSRSLQETQYF
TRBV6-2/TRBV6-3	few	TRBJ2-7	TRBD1	CASSYNRDSDFSYEQYF
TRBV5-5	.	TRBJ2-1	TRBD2	CASSLGAGFANEQFF
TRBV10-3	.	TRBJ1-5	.	CAISGGGNSNQPQHF
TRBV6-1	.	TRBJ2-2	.	CASSSLSGPPGELFF
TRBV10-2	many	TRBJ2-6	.	CASSEYGTPPSSGANVLTF
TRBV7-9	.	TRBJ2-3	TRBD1	CASSLQWTGSTDTQYF
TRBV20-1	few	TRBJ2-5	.	CSARDERGWETQYF
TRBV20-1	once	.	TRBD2	CSARAGPSGSGTQYF
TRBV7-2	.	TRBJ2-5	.	CASSLKQFSGETQYF
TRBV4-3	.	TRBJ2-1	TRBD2	CASSQDEWGLAGPDEQFF
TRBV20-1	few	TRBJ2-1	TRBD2	CSARDPIGLAAKTFEQFF
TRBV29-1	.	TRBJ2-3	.	CSVKGGGASDTQYF
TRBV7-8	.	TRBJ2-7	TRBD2	CASSLGHPGGFSSYEQYF
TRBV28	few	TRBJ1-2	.	CARSPVGGKYGYTF